This T cell receptor beta chain was recorded in a study of blood T cell repertoires in COVID-19. Looking at the study overall: The United States, Italy and Spain were the sources of the acute and convalescent COVID-19 samples.

In the original processing: Reference gene primer amplification gave estimated nucleated cell counts. Some clones are missing from TCRdb's copy, which holds only in-frame ones; the method was immunoSEQ multiplex PCR. Clonal size and the V and J genes are those of that table, whereas D and trimming came from the DNA. The sample has fewer than 600,000 clones; about 91% are singletons. This CDR3 is built from 15 residues. CDR1 is SGDLS, CDR2 YYNGEE, per germline. V shed 2 bases and J 5 bases; nucleotides not matched to a gene: 2. Sequenced: peripheral blood. V is TRBV9 and J is TRBJ2-1; 12 bases are shared with TRBD2. The source is a young man with COVID-19, enrolled during active disease. CDR3 residues: CASSVGTSGHNEQFF. In DNA form, the CDR3 reads TGTGCCAGCAGCGTCGGGACTAGCGGGCACAATGAGCAGTTCTTC.